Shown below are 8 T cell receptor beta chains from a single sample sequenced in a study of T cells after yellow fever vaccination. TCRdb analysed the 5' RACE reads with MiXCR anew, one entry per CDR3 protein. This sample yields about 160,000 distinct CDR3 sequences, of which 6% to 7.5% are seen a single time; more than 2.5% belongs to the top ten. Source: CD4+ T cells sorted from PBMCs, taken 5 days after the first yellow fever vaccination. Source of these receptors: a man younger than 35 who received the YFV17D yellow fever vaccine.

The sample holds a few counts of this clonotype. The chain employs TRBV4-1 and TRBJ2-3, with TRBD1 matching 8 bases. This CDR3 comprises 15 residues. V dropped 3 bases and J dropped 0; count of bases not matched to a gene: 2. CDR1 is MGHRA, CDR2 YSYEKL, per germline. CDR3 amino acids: CASSHPGGSTDTQYF. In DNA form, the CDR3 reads TGCGCCAGCAGCCACCCAGGGGGCAGCACAGATACGCAGTATTTT.

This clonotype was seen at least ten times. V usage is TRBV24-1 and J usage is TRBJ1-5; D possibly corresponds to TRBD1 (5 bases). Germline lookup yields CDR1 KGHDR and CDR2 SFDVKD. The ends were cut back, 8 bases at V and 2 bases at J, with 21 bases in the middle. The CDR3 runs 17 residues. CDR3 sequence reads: CATKSTGGTQGNQPQHF. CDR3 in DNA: TGTGCCACCAAGTCTACGGGAGGGACTCAGGGCAATCAGCCCCAGCATTTT.

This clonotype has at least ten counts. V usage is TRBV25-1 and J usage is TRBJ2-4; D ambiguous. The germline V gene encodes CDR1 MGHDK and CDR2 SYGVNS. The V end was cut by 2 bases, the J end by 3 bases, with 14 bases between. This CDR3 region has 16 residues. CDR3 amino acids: CASSEGPILGKNIQYF. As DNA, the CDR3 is TGTGCCAGCAGTGAAGGTCCAATCTTGGGCAAAAACATTCAGTACTTC.

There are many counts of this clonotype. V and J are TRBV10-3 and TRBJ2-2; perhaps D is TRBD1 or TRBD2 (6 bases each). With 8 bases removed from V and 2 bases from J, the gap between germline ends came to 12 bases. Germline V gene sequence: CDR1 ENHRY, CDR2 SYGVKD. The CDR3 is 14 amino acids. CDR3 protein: CAICGTTNTGELFF. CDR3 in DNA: TGTGCCATCTGCGGGACAACCAACACCGGGGAGCTGTTTTTT.

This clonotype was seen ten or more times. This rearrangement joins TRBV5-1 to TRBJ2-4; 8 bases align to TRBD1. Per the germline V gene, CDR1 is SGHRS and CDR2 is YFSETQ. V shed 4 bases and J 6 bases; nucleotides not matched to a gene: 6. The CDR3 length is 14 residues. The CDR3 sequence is CASSQDREGNIQYF. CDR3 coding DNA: TGCGCCAGCAGCCAGGACAGGGAAGGAAACATTCAGTACTTC.

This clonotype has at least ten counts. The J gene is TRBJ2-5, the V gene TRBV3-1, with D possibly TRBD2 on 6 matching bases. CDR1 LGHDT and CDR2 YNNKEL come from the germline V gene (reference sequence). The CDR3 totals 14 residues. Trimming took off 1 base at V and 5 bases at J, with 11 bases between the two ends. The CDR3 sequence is CASSQVSGVETQYF. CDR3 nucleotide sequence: TGTGCCAGCAGCCAAGTCTCGGGGGTTGAGACCCAGTACTTC.

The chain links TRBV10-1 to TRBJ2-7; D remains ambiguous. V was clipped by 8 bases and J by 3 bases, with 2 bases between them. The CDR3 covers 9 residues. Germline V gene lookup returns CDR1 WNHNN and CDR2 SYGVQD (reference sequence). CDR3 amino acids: CASVYEQYV. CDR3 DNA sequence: TGCGCCAGCGTCTACGAGCAGTACGTC.

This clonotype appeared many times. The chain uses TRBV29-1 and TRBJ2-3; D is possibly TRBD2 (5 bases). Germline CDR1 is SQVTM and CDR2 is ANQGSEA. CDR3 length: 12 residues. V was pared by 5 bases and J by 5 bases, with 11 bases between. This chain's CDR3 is CSVLVGGDTQYF. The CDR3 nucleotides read TGCAGCGTTTTAGTTGGAGGAGATACGCAGTATTTT.